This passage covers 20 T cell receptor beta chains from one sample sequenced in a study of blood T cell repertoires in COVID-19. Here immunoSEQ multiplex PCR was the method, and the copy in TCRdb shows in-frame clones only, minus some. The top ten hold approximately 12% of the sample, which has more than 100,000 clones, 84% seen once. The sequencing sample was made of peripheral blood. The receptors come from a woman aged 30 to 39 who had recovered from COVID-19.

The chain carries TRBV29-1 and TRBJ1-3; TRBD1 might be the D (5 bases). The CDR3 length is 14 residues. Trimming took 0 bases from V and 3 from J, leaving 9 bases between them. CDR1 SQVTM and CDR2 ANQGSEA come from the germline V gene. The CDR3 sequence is CSVEDDRVGNTIYF. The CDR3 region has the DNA TGCAGCGTTGAAGACGACAGAGTTGGAAACACCATATATTTT. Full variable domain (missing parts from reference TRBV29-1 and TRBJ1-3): SAVISQKPSRDICQRGTSLTIQCQVDSQVTMMFWYRQQPGQSLTLIATANQGSEATYESGFVIDKFPISRPNLTFSTLTVSNMSPEDSSIYLCSVEDDRVGNTIYFGEGSWLTVV.

DNA of the CDR3: TGCGCCAGCAGCGCCCCTAGCGGGGGGGCCTACAATGAGCAGTTCTTC. Its translation is CASSAPSGGAYNEQFF. The chain employs TRBV5-1 and TRBJ2-1; 12 bases are shared with TRBD2. Per germline, CDR1 SGHRS and CDR2 YFSETQ. The CDR3 covers 16 residues. J gave up 2 bases and V 4 bases, and 4 bases lay outside the gene matches.

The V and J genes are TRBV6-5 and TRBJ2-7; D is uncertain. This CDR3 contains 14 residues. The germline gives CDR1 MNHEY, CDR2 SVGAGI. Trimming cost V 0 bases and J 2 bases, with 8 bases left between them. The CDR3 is CASSYSTETYEQYF. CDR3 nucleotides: TGTGCCAGCAGTTACTCAACAGAAACCTACGAGCAGTACTTC.

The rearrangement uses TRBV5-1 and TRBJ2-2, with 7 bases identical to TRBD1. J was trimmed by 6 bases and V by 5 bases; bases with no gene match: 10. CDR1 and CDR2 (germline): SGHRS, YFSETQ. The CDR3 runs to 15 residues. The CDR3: CASRSGQSTPGELFF. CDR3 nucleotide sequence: TGCGCCAGCAGATCGGGACAGAGCACACCCGGGGAGCTGTTTTTT.

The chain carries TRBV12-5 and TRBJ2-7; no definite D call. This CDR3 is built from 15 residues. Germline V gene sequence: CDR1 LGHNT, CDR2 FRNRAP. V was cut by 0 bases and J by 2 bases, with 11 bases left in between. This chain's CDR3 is CASGLVRALTYEQYF. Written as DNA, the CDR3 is TGTGCTAGTGGTTTGGTAAGAGCTCTTACCTACGAGCAGTACTTC.

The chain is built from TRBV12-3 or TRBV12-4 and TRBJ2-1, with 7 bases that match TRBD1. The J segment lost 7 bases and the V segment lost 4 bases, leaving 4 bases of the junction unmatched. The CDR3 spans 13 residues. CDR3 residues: CASSWTGENEQFF. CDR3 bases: TGTGCCAGCAGTTGGACAGGAGAAAATGAGCAGTTCTTC.

Here the CDR3 reads CASRSTGTEKRQYF. CDR3 sequence (DNA): TGTGCCAGCAGGAGCACCGGGACAGAAAAAAGGCAGTACTTC. The rearrangement uses TRBV6-5 and TRBJ2-7, with TRBD1 identical over 7 bases. The ends lost 6 bases at V and 9 bases at J; junction bases unmatched: 14. Germline V gene sequence: CDR1 MNHEY, CDR2 SVGAGI. The CDR3 covers 14 residues.

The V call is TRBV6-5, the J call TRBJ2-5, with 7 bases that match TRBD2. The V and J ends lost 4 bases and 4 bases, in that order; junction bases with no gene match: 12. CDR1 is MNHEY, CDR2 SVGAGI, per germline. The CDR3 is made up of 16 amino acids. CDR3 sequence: CASSSVGAGVGETQYF. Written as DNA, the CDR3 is TGTGCCAGCAGTTCCGTCGGGGCGGGAGTGGGAGAGACCCAGTACTTC.

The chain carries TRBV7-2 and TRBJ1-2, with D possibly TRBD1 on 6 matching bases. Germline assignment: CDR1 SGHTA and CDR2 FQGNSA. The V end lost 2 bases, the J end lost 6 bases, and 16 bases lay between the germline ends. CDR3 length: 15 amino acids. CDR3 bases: TGTGCCAGCAGCTTACGTCGGACAGCGCAAAATGGCTACACCTTC. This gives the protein CASSLRRTAQNGYTF. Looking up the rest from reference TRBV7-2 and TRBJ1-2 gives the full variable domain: GAGVSQSPSNKVTEKGKDVELRCDPISGHTALYWYRQSLGQGLEFLIYFQGNSAPDKSGLPSDRFSAERTGGSVSTLTIQRTQQEDSAVYLCASSLRRTAQNGYTFGSGTRLTVV.

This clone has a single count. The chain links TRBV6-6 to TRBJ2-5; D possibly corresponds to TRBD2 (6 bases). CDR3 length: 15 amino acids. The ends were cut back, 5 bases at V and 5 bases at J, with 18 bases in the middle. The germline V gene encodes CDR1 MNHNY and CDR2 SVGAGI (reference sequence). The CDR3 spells CASSLPQGGGETQYF. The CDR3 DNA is TGTGCCAGCAGTCTACCGCAGGGTGGAGGGGAGACCCAGTACTTC.

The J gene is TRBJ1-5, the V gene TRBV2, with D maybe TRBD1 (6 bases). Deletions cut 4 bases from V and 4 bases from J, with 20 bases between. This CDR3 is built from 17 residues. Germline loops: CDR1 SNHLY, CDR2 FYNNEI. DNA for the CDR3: TGTGCCAGCAGTGCAACCTCCGCAGGGGCTGGGAATCAGCCCCAGCATTTT. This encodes CASSATSAGAGNQPQHF.

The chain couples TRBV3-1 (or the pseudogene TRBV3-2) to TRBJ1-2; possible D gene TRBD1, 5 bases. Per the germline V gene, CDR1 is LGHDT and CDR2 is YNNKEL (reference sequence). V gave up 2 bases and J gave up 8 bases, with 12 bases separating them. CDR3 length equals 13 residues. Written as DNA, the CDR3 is TGTGCCAGCAGCCAAAGTGGGGGGGACGGCTACACCTTC. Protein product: CASSQSGGDGYTF.

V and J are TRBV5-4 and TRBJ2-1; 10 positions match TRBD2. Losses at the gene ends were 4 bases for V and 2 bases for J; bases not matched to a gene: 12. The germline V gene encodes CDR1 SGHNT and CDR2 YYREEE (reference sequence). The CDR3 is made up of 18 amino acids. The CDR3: CASSPPPSGGPTYNEQFF. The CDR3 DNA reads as TGTGCCAGCAGCCCCCCCCCTAGCGGGGGCCCCACCTACAATGAGCAGTTCTTC.

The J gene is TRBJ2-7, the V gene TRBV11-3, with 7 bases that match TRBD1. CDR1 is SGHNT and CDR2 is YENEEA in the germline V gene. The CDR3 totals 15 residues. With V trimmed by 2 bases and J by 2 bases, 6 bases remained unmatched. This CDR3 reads CASSLRGQEPYEQYF. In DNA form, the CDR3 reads TGTGCCAGCAGCTTAAGAGGACAGGAGCCCTACGAGCAGTACTTC.

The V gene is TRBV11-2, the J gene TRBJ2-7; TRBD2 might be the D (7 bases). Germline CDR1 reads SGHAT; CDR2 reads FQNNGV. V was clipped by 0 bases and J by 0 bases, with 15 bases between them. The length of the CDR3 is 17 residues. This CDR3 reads CASSLEGGGLPSYEQYF. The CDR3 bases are TGTGCCAGCAGCTTAGAAGGGGGGGGGCTCCCCTCCTACGAGCAGTACTTC.

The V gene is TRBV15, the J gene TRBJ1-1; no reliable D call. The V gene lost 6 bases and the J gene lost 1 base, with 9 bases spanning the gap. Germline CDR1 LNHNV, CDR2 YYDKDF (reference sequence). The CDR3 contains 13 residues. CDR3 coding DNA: TGTGCCACCAGTATACAGAGGAACACTGAAGCTTTCTTT. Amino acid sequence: CATSIQRNTEAFF.

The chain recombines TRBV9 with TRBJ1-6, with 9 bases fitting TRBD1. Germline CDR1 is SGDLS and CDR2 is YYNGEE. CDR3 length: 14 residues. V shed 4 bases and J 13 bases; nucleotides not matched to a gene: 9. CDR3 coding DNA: TGTGCCAGCAGCACCGGGACAGGGCTTTTTCCCCTCCACTTT. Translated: CASSTGTGLFPLHF.

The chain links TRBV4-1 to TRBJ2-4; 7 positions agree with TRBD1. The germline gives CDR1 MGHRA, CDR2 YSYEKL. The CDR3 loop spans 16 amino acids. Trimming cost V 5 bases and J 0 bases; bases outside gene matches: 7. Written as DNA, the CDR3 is TGCGCCAGCAGCACGGACAGGTTGCTAGCCAAAAACATTCAGTACTTC. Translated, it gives CASSTDRLLAKNIQYF.

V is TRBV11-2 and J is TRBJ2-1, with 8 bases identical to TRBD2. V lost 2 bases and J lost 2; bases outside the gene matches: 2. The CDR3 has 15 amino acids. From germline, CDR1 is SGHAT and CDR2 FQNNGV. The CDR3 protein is CASSLTAGAYNEQFF. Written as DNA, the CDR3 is TGTGCCAGCAGCTTAACAGCGGGAGCCTACAATGAGCAGTTCTTC.

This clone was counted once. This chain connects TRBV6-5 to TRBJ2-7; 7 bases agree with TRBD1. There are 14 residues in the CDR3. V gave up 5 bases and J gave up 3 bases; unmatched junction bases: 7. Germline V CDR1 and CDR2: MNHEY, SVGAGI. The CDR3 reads CASSRHRGYYEQYF. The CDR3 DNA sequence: TGTGCCAGCAGTCGCCACAGGGGTTACTACGAGCAGTACTTC.